This T cell receptor beta chain was recorded in a study of T cells in Graves' hyperthyroidism and ophthalmopathy. Study summary: The initial diagnosis was the point when peripheral blood was collected, ahead of any treatment.

The CDR3 consists of 15 residues. V lost 5 bases to trimming and J lost 4 bases; unmatched junction nucleotides: 5. CDR1 and CDR2 (germline): SGHTA, FQGNSA. Study conclusions and caveats: Onset of ophthalmopathy came a median roughly 6 months after the model predicted it.

In the case of this clonotype: Its matching antigen is unknown.

Patients were excluded because of uncontrolled infection, other autoimmune disease, pregnancy or lactation. PBMCs were derived from 7.5 to 10 ml fresh peripheral blood. From RNA transcripts, TCR beta CDR3 regions were amplified. HTBI primers were used for first-round RT-PCR of the TCR CDR3. From the multiplex PCR reads, TCRdb called clonotypes with MiXCR, one entry per CDR3 protein. The sample carries 500,000 to 650,000 distinct CDR3 sequences, roughly 18% recorded once. The sequenced sample was blood. This clonotype was obtained from a young woman with Graves' ophthalmopathy. This chain uses TRBV7-2 with TRBJ2-1; 10 nucleotides agree with TRBD2. The CDR3 nucleotides are TGTGCCAGCAGCAGACGGACTAGCGGTTACAATGAGCAGTTCTTC. Translation: CASSRRTSGYNEQFF.